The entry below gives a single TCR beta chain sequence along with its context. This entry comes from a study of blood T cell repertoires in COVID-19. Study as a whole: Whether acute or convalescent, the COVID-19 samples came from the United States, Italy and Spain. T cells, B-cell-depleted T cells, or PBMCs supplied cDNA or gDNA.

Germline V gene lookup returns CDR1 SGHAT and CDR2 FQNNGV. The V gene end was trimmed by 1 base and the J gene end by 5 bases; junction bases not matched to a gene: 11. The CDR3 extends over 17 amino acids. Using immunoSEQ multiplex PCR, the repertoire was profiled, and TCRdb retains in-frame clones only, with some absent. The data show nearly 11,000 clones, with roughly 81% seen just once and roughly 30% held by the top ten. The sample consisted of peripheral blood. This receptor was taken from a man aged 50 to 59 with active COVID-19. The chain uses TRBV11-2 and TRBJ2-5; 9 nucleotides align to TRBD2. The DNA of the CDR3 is TGTGCCAGCAGCTTAGGGGGCGCGGGAGGGCCGTCGGAGACCCAGTACTTC. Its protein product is CASSLGGAGGPSETQYF.